One and the same sample provided the 2 T cell receptor beta chains below, sequenced in a study of T cell responses to AZD1222 COVID-19 vaccine. The protocol was immunoSEQ multiplex PCR, while the TCRdb copy is restricted to in-frame clones and leaves out a portion. This repertoire shows 84,000 or so clones, approximately 90% found once; its top ten account for approximately 1.6%. Sequenced here: peripheral blood, sampled on day 0 of AZD1222 vaccination. Every receptor here comes from an adult in good health.

The chain couples TRBV19 to TRBJ1-1; 7 bases agree with TRBD1. Germline trimming cut 0 bases from V and 0 bases from J; bases unmatched to any gene: 7. There are 17 residues in the CDR3. CDR1 is LNHDA and CDR2 is SQIVND in the germline V gene (reference sequence). CDR3 in amino acids: CASSIDQGQSLNTEAFF. CDR3 DNA: TGTGCCAGTAGTATAGACCAGGGACAGTCTTTGAACACTGAAGCTTTCTTT.

The genes are TRBV5-6 and TRBJ1-4; no clear D gene. The CDR3 runs 14 residues. Germline CDR1 and CDR2: SGHDT and YYEEEE. The V end was cut by 4 bases, the J end by 8 bases, with 15 bases between. CDR3 DNA: TGTGCCAGCAGCCCAAGCTCGGGGTCAGAAAAACTGTTTTTT. This codes for CASSPSSGSEKLFF.